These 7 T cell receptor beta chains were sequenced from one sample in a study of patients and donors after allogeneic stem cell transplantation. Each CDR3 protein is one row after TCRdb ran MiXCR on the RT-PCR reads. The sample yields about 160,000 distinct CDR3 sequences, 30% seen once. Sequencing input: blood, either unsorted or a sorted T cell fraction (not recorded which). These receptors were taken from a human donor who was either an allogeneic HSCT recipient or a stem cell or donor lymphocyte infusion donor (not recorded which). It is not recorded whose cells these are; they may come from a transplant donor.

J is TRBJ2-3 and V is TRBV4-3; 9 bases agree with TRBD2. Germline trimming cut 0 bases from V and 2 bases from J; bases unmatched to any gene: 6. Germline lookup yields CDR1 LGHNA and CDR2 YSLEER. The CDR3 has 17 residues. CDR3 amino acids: CASSQDLASGTTDTQYF. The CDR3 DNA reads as TGCGCCAGCAGCCAAGATCTGGCTAGCGGGACCACAGATACGCAGTATTTT.

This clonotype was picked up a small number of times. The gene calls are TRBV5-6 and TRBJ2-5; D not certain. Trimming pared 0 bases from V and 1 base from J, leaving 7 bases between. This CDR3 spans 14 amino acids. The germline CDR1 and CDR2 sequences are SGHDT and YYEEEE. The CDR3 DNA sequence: TGTGCCAGCAGCTTGGCGTACTCCCAAGAGACCCAGTACTTC. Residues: CASSLAYSQETQYF.

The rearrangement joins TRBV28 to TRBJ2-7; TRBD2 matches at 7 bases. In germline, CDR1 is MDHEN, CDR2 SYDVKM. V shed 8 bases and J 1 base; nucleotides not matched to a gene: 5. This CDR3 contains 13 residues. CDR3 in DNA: TGTGCCAGCCGGGGGGAAACTTCCTACGAGCAGTACTTC. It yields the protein CASRGETSYEQYF.

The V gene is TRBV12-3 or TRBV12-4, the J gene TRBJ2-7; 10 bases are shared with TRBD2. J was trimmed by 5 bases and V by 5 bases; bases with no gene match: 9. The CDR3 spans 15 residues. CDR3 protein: CASSPLAGVTHEQYF. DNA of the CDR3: TGTGCCAGCAGTCCTCTAGCGGGAGTAACCCACGAGCAGTACTTC.

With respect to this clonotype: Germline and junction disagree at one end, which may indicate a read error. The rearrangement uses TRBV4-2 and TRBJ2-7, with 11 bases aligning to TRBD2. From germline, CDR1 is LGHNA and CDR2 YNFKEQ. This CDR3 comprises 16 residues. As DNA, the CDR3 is TGTGCCAGCAGCCCGGGACTAGCGGAACCTACCTACGATCAGTACTTC. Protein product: CASSPGLAEPTYDQYF.

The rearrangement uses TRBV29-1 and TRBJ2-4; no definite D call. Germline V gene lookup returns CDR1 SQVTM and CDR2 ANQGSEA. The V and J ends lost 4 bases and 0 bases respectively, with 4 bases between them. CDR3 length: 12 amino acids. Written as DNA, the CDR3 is TGCAGCGTTGCCCTAGCCAAAAACATTCAGTACTTC. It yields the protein CSVALAKNIQYF.

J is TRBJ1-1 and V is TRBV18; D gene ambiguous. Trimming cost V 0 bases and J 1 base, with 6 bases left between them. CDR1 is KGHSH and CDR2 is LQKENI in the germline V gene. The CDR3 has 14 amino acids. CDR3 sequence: CASSPPRENTEAFF. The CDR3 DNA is TGTGCCAGCTCACCACCAAGGGAGAACACTGAAGCTTTCTTT.